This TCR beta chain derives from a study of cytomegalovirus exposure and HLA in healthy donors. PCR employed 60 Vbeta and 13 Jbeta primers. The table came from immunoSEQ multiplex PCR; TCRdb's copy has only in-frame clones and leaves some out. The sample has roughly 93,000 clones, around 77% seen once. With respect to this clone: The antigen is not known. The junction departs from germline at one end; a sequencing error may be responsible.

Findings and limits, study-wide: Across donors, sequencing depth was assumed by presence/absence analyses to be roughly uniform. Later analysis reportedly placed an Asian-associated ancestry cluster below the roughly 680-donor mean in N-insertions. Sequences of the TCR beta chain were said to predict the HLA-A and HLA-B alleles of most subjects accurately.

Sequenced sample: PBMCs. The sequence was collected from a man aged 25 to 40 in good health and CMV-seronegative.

The CDR3 reads CASSQTGTSGTYGQYF. CDR3 sequence (DNA): TGTGCCAGCAGCCAGACTGGGACTAGCGGAACCTACGGGCAGTACTTC. This chain joins TRBV4-2 and TRBJ2-7; 11 bases line up with TRBD2. Looked up from germline, CDR1 is LGHNA and CDR2 is YNFKEQ. The CDR3 covers 16 residues.